The present TCR beta chain was sequenced within a study of radiotherapy plus CTLA-4 blockade in lung cancer. Background on the study: The study recorded objective responses in roughly a sixth of patients and disease control in roughly 34%. Study-wide results and caveats: According to reports, early shifts in blood T cell clones, alongside interferon-beta, forecast response most accurately. Blood-borne expansion of tumor-derived TCR clones followed radiotherapy plus ipilimumab.

With regard to this clone: What it binds is unknown.

Trimming cost V 4 bases and J 2 bases; bases outside gene matches: 2. CDR3 length: 15 amino acids. Germline CDR1 reads SNHLY; CDR2 reads FYNNEI. Sequencing used immunoSEQ multiplex PCR; TCRdb keeps in-frame clones, though not all of them. The sample shows around 53,000 clones, less than 90% of them seen only once. It was focal radiation plus CTLA-4 blockade with ipilimumab that patients with chemo-refractory metastatic non-small-cell lung cancer received. The chain has TRBV2 and TRBJ2-3; 11 bases are a match to TRBD2. The material sequenced was peripheral blood, taken from a patient treated with radiotherapy plus ipilimumab. The clonotype was recovered from a human donor with non-small cell lung cancer that progressed on radiotherapy plus ipilimumab. Some clones in this sample may be carry-over from other donors' samples. The CDR3 reads CASSGLAGITDTQYF. CDR3 bases: TGTGCCAGCAGTGGACTAGCGGGAATCACAGATACGCAGTATTTT.